The 2 T cell receptor beta chains given below trace back to one sample, sequenced in a study of Graves' ophthalmopathy and Graves' hyperthyroidism. As the template, RNA transcripts were used to amplify TCR beta CDR3 regions. First-round RT-PCR used HTBI primers; second-round multiplex PCR followed. TCRdb ran MiXCR on the multiplex PCR reads and lists one entry per CDR3 protein. The repertoire holds more than 550,000 distinct CDR3 sequences, with about 41% as singletons. The sequenced sample consisted of peripheral blood. These receptors came from an adult man with Graves' ophthalmopathy.

This clonotype was recorded a few times. Since a much larger clone is just one base distant, this may be a read error. The chain recombines TRBV6-2 or TRBV6-3 with TRBJ2-5; D may correspond to TRBD1 or TRBD2 (5 bases each). The germline V gene encodes CDR1 MNHEY and CDR2 SVGEGT. The V gene lost 5 bases and the J gene lost 5 bases, with 24 bases spanning the gap. The CDR3 runs to 17 residues. The CDR3 loop is CASSESGAGQVPETQYF. In DNA form, the CDR3 reads TGTGCCAGCAGTGAGTCCGGGGCAGGGCAAGTTCCGGAGACCCAGTACTTC.

This clonotype was detected once. The CDR3 sequence is CSLNRASGTHEQYF. The CDR3 DNA reads as TGCAGCCTTAATAGGGCTAGCGGGACCCACGAGCAGTACTTC. This rearrangement joins TRBV29-1 to TRBJ2-5, with 9 nucleotides matching TRBD2. The end of the DNA fits TRBJ2-7 better, so the J call may be wrong. The CDR3 is 14 residues long. Germline V gives CDR1 SQVTM, CDR2 ANQGSEA.